These 5 T cell receptor beta chains came from one sample sequenced in a study of Ad26.COV2.S vaccination and SARS-CoV-2 variants. The treatment is: 15 to 20 received Ad26.COV2.S at low or high dose, single or two shots; roughly five received placebo; per-sample allocation not given. The study sampled participants on day 63 after the first vaccine or placebo injection. Produced via immunoSEQ multiplex PCR; TCRdb's table is partial and in-frame only. The sample holds 350,000 to 450,000 clones; about 91% are singletons and the top ten take around 2%. Sequences were derived from peripheral blood, sampled in a trial of Ad26.COV2.S vaccine versus placebo. These receptors all stem from a person aged 18-65 years who received the Ad26.COV2.S COVID-19 vaccine or a placebo.

The chain joins TRBV11-3 to TRBJ1-2; D is unresolved. The CDR3 length is 13 residues. Germline loops: CDR1 SGHNT, CDR2 YENEEA. Trimming cost V 5 bases and J 8 bases, with 15 bases left between them. CDR3 region: CASSAGVREGYTF. In nucleotides, the CDR3 is TGTGCCAGCAGCGCCGGGGTGAGGGAGGGCTACACCTTC.

This sequence joins TRBV5-4 and TRBJ1-1; D gene unclear. The germline gives CDR1 SGHNT, CDR2 YYREEE (reference sequence). V lost 0 bases, J lost 2 bases, and 5 bases lay in between. The CDR3 contains 13 residues. The CDR3 DNA follows: TGTGCCAGCAGCTTGGGAAGCAACACTGAAGCTTTCTTT. It specifies CASSLGSNTEAFF.

The chain joins TRBV12-3 or TRBV12-4 to TRBJ1-5, with no clear D. The CDR3 covers 13 residues. V lost 6 bases, J lost 5 bases, and 11 bases lay in between. CDR3 nucleotides: TGTGCCAGCAGCCTGAGTAAGGATCAGCCCCAGCATTTT. As protein: CASSLSKDQPQHF.

This rearrangement joins TRBV5-4 to TRBJ1-1; a possible D gene is TRBD1 (6 bases). The CDR3 is 15 residues long. Trimming stripped 4 bases from V and 7 bases from J, with 20 bases between. The V gene's germline CDR1 is SGHNT and CDR2 YYREEE (reference sequence). As DNA, the CDR3 is TGTGCCAGCAGCGACCCCCTTATTCGGGACAATGAAGCTTTCTTT. Translation: CASSDPLIRDNEAFF.

V usage is TRBV11-3 and J usage is TRBJ2-1, with D perhaps matching TRBD1 (6 bases). Trimming removed 4 bases from V and 4 bases from J, with 17 bases in between. CDR3 length: 16 amino acids. Germline CDR1 is SGHNT and CDR2 is YENEEA. CDR3 amino acids: CASSSRSGTGYNEQFF. The CDR3, as DNA: TGTGCCAGCAGCTCTCGTTCCGGAACAGGGTACAATGAGCAGTTCTTC.